The clone carrying this T cell receptor beta chain showed up just a few times. Its specificity is unknown. The data stem from a study of CD8 T cells in ankylosing spondylitis. Libraries of TCR beta came from quantitative 5'-RACE with molecular barcodes. TCRdb ran MiXCR on the 5' RACE reads and lists one entry per CDR3 protein. The data show roughly 700,000 distinct CDR3 sequences, around 17% seen once. Germline V gives CDR1 SGHVS, CDR2 FNYEAQ. V lost 5 bases and J lost 4, with 12 bases in between. The CDR3 runs 14 residues. Notes on the study in general: Some of the motif variants had earlier been found in reactive arthritis patients' fluid and blood. A motif of roughly 8 highly homologous TCR beta variants was seen as apparently characteristic of ankylosing spondylitis blood. In ankylosing spondylitis patients, matched synovial fluid reportedly showed significant enrichment of disease-linked clones. Disease-linked clones were found to be CD8+ and relatively rare in peripheral blood.

This sequence joins TRBV7-6 and TRBJ2-1; possible D gene TRBD2, 5 bases. The sample was blood, either unsorted or a sorted T cell fraction (not recorded which). The TCR originated in a male donor with ankylosing spondylitis. This chain's CDR3 is CASSDGGLYNEQFF. CDR3 in DNA: TGTGCCAGCAGCGATGGAGGCTTATACAATGAGCAGTTCTTC.